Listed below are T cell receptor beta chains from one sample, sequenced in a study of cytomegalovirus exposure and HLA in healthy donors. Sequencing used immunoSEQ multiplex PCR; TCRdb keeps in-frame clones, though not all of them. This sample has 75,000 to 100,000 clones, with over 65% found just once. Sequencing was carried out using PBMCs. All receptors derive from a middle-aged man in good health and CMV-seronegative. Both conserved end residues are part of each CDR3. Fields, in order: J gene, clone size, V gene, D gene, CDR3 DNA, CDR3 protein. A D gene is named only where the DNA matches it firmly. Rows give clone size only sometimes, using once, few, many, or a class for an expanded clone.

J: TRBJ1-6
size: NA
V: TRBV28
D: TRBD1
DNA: TGTGCCAGCAGTGGGGGACAGAGTAATTCACCCCTCCACTTT
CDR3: CASSGGQSNSPLHF

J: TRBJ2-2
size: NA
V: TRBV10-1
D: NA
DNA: TGCGCCAGCACCCTGAGTCAATCGGGGAACACCGGGGAGCTGTTTTTT
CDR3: CASTLSQSGNTGELFF

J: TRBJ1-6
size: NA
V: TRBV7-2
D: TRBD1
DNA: TGTGCCAGCAGCCCAGGACAGGGTGGGAATTCACCCCTCCACTTT
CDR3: CASSPGQGGNSPLHF

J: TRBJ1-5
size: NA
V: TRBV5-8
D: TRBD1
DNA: TGTGCCAGCAGCTTGGGACAGGGGGGGGGTCAGCCCCAGCATTTT
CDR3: CASSLGQGGGQPQHF

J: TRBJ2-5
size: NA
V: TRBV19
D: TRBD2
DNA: TGTGTCAGTAGTGCTAGACTAGCGGGAGTTACAGAGACCCAGTACTTC
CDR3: CVSSARLAGVTETQYF

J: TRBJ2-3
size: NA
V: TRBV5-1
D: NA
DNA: TGCGCCAGTTTAAGTACCGGGGATACCACAGATACGCAGTATTTT
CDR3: CASLSTGDTTDTQYF

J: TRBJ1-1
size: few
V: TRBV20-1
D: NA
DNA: TGCAGTGCCAGGGCGGGAACTGAAGCTTTCTTT
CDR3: CSARAGTEAFF

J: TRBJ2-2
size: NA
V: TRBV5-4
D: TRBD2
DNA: TGTGCCAGCAGTACCGGGACTAGCGGTAACACCGGGGAGCTGTTTTTT
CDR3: CASSTGTSGNTGELFF

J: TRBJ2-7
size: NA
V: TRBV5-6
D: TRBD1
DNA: TGTGCCAGCAGCTCGGAAGACAGGGGCTATGTGGACGAGCAGTACTTC
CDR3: CASSSEDRGYVDEQYF

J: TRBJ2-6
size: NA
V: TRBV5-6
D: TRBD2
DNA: TGTGCCAGCAGCCCTAGGACTAGCGGGATTGGCTCTGGGGCCAACGTCCTGACTTTC
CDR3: CASSPRTSGIGSGANVLTF

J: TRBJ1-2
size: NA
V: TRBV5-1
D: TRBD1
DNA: TGCGCCAGCACCAAGGACAGGGTGTATGGGGATGGCTACACCTTC
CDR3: CASTKDRVYGDGYTF

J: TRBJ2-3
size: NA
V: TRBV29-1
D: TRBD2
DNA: TGCAGCGTGATGGGACTAGCGACCAGCACAGATACGCAGTATTTT
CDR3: CSVMGLATSTDTQYF

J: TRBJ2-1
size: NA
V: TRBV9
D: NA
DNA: TGTGCCAGCAGCGTATTGATTGACACCTTCGATGAGCAGTTCTTC
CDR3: CASSVLIDTFDEQFF

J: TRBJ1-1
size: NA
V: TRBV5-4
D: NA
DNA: TGTGCCAGCAGGGCCCGGCAGGGCGACACTGAAGCTTTCTTT
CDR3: CASRARQGDTEAFF

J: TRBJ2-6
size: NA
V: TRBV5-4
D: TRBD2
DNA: TGTGCCAGCAGCTTAGCGGGAGGGAACAGAGGTGGGGCCAACGTCCTGACTTTC
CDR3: CASSLAGGNRGGANVLTF

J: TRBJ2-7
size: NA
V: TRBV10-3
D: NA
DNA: TGTGCCATCAGTGGACAAACAGGGCCCACCTACGAGCAGTACTTC
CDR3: CAISGQTGPTYEQYF

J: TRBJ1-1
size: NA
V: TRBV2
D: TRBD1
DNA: TGTGCCAGCAGACTGGGACAGTTGAACACTGAAGCTTTCTTT
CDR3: CASRLGQLNTEAFF

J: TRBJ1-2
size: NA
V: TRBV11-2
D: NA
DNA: TGTGCCAGCAGCCGGGGAGGCAACTATGGCTACACCTTC
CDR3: CASSRGGNYGYTF

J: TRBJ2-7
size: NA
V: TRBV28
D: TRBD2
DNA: TGTGCCAGCAGTTTTCGGACTAGCGGGATTCACGAGCAGTACTTC
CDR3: CASSFRTSGIHEQYF

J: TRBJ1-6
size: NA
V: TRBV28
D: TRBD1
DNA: TGTGCCAGCAGTCGGACAGGGGCGTATAATTCACCCCTCCACTTT
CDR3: CASSRTGAYNSPLHF

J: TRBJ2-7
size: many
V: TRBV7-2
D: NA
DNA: TGTGCCAGCAGCTTAGGTCTAGTTGAGCAGTACTTC
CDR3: CASSLGLVEQYF

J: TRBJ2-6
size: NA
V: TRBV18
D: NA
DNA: TGTGCCAGCTCTCCGTCCGGTGGGGCCAACGTCCTGACTTTC
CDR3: CASSPSGGANVLTF

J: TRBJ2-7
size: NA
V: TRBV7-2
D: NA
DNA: TGTGCCAGCAGCTTAATGGGGCTTCGTGGTTGGGAGCAGTACTTC
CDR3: CASSLMGLRGWEQYF

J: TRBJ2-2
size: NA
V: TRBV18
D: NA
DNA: TGTGCCAGCAAACGCCAGGTCTGGACCGGGGAGCTGTTTTTT
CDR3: CASKRQVWTGELFF

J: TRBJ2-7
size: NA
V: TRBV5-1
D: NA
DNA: TGCGCCAGCAGCTTCCGGGAAACTTCCTACGAGCAGTACTTC
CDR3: CASSFRETSYEQYF

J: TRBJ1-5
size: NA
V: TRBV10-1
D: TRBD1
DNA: TGCGCCAACATAACAGGGGGAAAGGATCAGCCCCAGCATTTT
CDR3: CANITGGKDQPQHF

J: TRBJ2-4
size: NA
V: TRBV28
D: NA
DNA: TGTGCCAGCAGTTTACAGATTTTAGCCAAAAACATTCAGTACTTC
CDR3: CASSLQILAKNIQYF

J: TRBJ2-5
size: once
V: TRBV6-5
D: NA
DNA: TGTGCCAGCAGCCGAAGCTTCGGAGGCGGGGAGACCCAGTACTTC
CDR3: CASSRSFGGGETQYF

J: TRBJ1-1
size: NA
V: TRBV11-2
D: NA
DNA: TGTGCCAGCAGCTTAGGGCAGGGCGGCACTGAAGCTTTCTTT
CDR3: CASSLGQGGTEAFF

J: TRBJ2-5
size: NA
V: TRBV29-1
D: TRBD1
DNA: TGCAGCACACACCGGTCGGACAGGGTACGGGAGACCCAGTACTTC
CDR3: CSTHRSDRVRETQYF

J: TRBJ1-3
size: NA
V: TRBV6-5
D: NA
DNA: TGTGCCAGCAGTTACTCCCGGAGCTCTGGAAACACCATATATTTT
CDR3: CASSYSRSSGNTIYF

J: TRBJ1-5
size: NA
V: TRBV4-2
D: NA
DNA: TGTGCCAGCAGCCAAGAAGCCGGGATCCAGCCCCAGCATTTT
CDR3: CASSQEAGIQPQHF

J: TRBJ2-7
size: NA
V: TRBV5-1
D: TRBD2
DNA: TGCGCCAGCAGCCTAGGTCTACCAGCGGGGGTCCACGAGCAGTACTTC
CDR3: CASSLGLPAGVHEQYF

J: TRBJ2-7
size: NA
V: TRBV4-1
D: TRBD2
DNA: TGCGCCAGCAGCCAGGCCAGAACTGGCACTAGCGGTTTCTACGAGCAGTACTTC
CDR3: CASSQARTGTSGFYEQYF